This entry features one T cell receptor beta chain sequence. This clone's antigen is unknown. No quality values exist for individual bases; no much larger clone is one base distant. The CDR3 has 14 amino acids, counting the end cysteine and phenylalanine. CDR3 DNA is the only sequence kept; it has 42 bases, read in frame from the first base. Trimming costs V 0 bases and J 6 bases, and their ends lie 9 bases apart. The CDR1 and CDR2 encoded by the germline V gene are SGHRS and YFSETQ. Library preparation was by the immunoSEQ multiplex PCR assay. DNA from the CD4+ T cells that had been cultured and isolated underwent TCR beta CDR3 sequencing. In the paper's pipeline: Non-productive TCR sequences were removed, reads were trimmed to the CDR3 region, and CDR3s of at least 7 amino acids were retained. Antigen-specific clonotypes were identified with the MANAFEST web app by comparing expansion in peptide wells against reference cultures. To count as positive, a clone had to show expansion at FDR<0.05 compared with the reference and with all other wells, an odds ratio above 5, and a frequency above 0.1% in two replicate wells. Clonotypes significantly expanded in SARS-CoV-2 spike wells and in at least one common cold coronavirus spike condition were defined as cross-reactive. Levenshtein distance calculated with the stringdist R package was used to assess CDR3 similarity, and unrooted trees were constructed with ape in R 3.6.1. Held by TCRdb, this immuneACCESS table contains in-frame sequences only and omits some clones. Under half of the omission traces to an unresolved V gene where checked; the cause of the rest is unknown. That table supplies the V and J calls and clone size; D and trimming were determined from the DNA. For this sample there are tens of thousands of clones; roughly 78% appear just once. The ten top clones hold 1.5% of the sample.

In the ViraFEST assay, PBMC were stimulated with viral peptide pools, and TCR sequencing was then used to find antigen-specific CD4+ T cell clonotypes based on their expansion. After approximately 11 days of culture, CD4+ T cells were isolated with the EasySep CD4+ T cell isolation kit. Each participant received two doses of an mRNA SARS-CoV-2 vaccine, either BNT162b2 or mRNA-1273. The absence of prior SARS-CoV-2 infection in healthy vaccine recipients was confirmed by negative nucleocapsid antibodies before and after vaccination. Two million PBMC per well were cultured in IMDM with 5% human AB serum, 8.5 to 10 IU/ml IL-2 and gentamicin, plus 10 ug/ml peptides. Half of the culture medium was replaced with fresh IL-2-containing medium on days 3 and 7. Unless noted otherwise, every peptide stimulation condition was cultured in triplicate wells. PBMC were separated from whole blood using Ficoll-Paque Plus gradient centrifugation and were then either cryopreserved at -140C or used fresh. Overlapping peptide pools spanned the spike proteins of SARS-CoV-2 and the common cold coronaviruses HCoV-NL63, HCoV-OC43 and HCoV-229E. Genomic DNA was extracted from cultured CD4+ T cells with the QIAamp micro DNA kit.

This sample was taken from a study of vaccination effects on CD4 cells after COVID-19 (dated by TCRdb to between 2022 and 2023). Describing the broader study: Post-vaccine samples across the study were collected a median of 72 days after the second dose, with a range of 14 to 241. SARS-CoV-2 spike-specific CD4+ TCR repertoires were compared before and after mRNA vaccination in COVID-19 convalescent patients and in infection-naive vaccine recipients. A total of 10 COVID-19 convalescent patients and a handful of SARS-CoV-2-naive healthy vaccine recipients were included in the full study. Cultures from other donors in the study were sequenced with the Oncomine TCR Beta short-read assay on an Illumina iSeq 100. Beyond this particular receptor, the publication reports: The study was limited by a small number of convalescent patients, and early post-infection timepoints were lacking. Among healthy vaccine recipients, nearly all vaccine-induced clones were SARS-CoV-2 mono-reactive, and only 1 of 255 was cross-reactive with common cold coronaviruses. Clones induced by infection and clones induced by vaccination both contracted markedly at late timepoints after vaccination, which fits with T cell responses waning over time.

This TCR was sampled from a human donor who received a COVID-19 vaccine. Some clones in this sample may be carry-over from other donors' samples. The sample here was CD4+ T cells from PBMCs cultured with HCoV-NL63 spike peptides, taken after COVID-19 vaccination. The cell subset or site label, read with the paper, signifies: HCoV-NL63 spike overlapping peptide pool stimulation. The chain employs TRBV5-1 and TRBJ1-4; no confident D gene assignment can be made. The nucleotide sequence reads TGCGCCAGCAGCTTGGATCATCAGGATGAAAAACTGTTTTTT. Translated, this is CASSLDHQDEKLFF.